This T cell receptor (beta chain) comes out of a study of PD-L1 blockade in urothelial cancer (dated by TCRdb to 2017 to 2019). Study-wide context: Therapy was started around 2014 for all patients, and atezolizumab 1,200 mg was administered intravenously every 3 weeks. Twenty-five of 29 patients were identified as males with urothelial cancer of bladder origin, and a prior smoking history was reported by 18 of 29 patients. Patients had an ECOG performance status of 0 or 1 and had received between 0 and 3 prior chemotherapy regimens. Blood samples were analyzed at two time points: 3 weeks after treatment start (second dose) and 6 weeks after treatment start. Blood samples gave a median of about 140,000 T cells and tens of thousands of unique TCRs, with a median clonality of roughly 0.08. Somatic, immune and clinical correlates of response to PD-L1 blockade with atezolizumab in urothelial cancer were the focus of an exploratory multi-omic analysis. TCR sequencing covered pretreatment tumor samples and matched, serially collected peripheral blood taken before and after atezolizumab treatment. Durable clinical benefit was defined as a progression-free survival longer than 6 months, and TCR features were additionally tested against progression-free survival and overall survival. In the same patients who had TCR sequencing, pretreatment tumors also underwent whole exome sequencing and RNA sequencing. About 10 patients reached durable clinical benefit, while some 20 patients did not. Twenty-nine patients had pretreatment blood TCR-seq, about 25 had at least one posttreatment blood collection, and about 25 had tumor TCR-seq.

The study at large found these results: Among patients with durable benefit, tumor-associated TCR clones showed greater expansion in peripheral blood 3 weeks after treatment started (n of about 20, p = 0.022). Because the sample size was small (n ≈ 29) and many exploratory analyses were performed, the results are intended to be hypothesis-generating. A pretreatment peripheral blood TCR clonality below the median was linked to improved progression-free and overall survival.

A cohort of 25 to 30 patients with locally advanced or metastatic urothelial carcinoma, treated at Memorial Sloan Kettering on a trial protocol, was included. Peripheral blood mononuclear cells were collected pretreatment and during treatment, at between 1 and 8 total time points per patient. The Qiagen DNeasy Blood extraction kit was used to purify genomic DNA from total PBMCs and from tumor samples. Collected pretreatment and during treatment, PBMCs were isolated and stored as previously described. Each PCR received spiked-in synthetic TCR analog templates so that absolute template abundance could be estimated from read counts. The immunoSEQ assay was used to amplify TCRbeta CDR3 regions from genomic DNA with bias-controlled V and J gene primers. Sequencing of rearranged TCRbeta segments was done at approximately 20X coverage. Per the authors' processing: Clustering was used to correct sequencing errors, and CDR3s were annotated against IMGT to assign V, D and J genes. Only productive TCRbeta rearrangements were used in downstream analyses, excluding out-of-frame or stop-codon sequences. Clonality was computed as one minus Shannon entropy normalized by the log of the number of unique productive sequences. Fisher's exact test with Benjamini-Hochberg correction, at a threshold of adjusted p below 0.01, was used to find clones that differed between time points or between blood and tumor. The table was pulled from immuneACCESS by TCRdb, which kept in-frame rearrangements only. Such tables lose some clones; where checked, under half of the loss comes from unresolved V genes, and the rest has no known cause. V, J and clone size are taken as reported in that table, and D and trimming were inferred from the DNA itself. Recorded for this sample are tens of thousands of clones; 81% of them occurred a single time. The ten top clones hold roughly 2.6% of the sample.

Details on this clone: This clone's antigen is unknown. No quality values exist for individual bases; no much larger clone is one base distant.

Taken from cysteine to phenylalanine, the CDR3 has 14 residues. The entry retains the CDR3 DNA only, 42 bases that are in frame from base 1. V is pared back by 4 bases and J by 1 base, with 10 bases lying between the germline termini. From the germline V gene, CDR1 is LGHNA and CDR2 is YNFKEQ. The sample here was PBMCs, taken around atezolizumab (anti-PD-L1) treatment. Here the chain combines TRBV4-2 and TRBJ1-1; the D gene identity is not certain. The origin of this receptor is a man between 65 and 80 years old with urothelial cancer. The DNA is TGTGCCAGCAGCCGAGGACTGGCGAACACTGAAGCTTTCTTT. This sequence encodes CASSRGLANTEAFF.